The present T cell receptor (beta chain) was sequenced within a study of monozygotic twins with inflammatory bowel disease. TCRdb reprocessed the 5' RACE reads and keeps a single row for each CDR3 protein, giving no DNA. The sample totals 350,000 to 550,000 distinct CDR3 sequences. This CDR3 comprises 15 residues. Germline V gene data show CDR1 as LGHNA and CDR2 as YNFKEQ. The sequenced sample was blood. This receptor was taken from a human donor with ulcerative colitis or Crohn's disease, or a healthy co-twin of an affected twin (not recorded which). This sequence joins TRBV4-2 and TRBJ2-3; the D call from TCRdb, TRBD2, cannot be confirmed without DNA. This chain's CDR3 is CASSHRLAPTDTQYF.